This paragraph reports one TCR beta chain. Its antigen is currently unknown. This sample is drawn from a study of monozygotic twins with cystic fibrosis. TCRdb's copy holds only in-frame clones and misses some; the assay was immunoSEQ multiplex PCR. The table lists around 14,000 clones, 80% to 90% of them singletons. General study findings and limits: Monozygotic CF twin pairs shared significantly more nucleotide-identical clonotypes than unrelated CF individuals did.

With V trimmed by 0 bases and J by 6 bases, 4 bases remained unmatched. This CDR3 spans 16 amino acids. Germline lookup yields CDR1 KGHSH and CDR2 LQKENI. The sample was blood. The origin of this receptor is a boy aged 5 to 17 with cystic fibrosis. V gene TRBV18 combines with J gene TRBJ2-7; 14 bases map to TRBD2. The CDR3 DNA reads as TGTGCCAGCTCACCACCGGGACTAGCGGGAGTAGTCGAGCAGTACTTC. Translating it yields CASSPPGLAGVVEQYF.